Following are 22 T cell receptor beta chains from one sample sequenced in a study of blood T cell repertoires in COVID-19. Data came from immunoSEQ multiplex PCR; TCRdb stores just in-frame clones and leaves some out. Of fewer than 700,000 clones listed, about 88% are singletons. The sample was peripheral blood. The receptors were gathered from a woman aged 45-65 years with COVID-19, enrolled during active disease.

This chain uses TRBV13 with TRBJ1-1; TRBD1 matches at 7 bases. The V gene's germline CDR1 is PRHDT and CDR2 FYEKMQ (reference sequence). The V gene end was trimmed by 5 bases and the J gene end by 1 base; junction bases not matched to a gene: 7. CDR3 length equals 15 residues. CDR3: CASSLWGQPNTEAFF. As DNA, the CDR3 is TGTGCCAGCAGCCTCTGGGGACAGCCGAACACTGAAGCTTTCTTT.

The J gene is TRBJ1-4, the V gene TRBV23-1, with 7 bases lining up with TRBD1. TRBV23-1 is noted as an ORF with a role that remains uncertain. There are 16 residues in the CDR3. J was trimmed by 4 bases and V by 3 bases; bases with no gene match: 8. The CDR3 sequence: CASSQGRTGLNEKLFF. CDR3 coding DNA: TGCGCCAGCAGTCAGGGAAGGACAGGCCTTAATGAAAAACTGTTTTTT.

V and J are TRBV6-6 and TRBJ1-5, with a possible D match to TRBD1 (5 bases). V lost 6 bases to trimming and J lost 4 bases, with 19 bases between them. The CDR3 runs to 16 residues. Germline V gene data show CDR1 as MNHNY and CDR2 as SVGAGI (reference sequence). The CDR3 region is CASSPTGGSGNQPQHF. CDR3 nucleotide sequence: TGTGCCAGCAGCCCTACGGGGGGAAGTGGAAATCAGCCCCAGCATTTT.

This chain uses TRBV28 with TRBJ1-2; 8 bases align to TRBD1. This CDR3 comprises 14 residues. V gave up 6 bases and J gave up 3 bases; unmatched junction bases: 6. Per germline, CDR1 MDHEN and CDR2 SYDVKM. This chain's CDR3 is CASRDDRGYYGYTF. DNA of the CDR3: TGTGCCAGCAGGGACGACAGGGGCTACTATGGCTACACCTTC.

The V gene is TRBV27, the J gene TRBJ1-5; 8 nucleotides line up with TRBD1. Germline V gene lookup returns CDR1 MNHEY and CDR2 SMNVEV (reference sequence). The CDR3 runs 14 residues. V lost 5 bases to trimming and J lost 5 bases; unmatched junction nucleotides: 5. The CDR3 sequence: CASSPGQAYQPQHF. CDR3 nucleotides: TGTGCCAGCAGTCCGGGACAGGCATATCAGCCCCAGCATTTT.

V usage is TRBV19 and J usage is TRBJ1-1; 11 bases line up with TRBD1. CDR3 size: 13 residues. With V trimmed by 11 bases and J by 4 bases, 6 bases remained unmatched. The germline gives CDR1 LNHDA, CDR2 SQIVND (reference sequence). DNA of the CDR3: TGTGCCTCTCGGGACAGGGGGACCACTGAAGCTTTCTTT. Protein: CASRDRGTTEAFF.

CDR3 amino acids: CASSKILEGGYTF. CDR3 nucleotide sequence: TGTGCCAGCAGTAAGATACTAGAGGGTGGCTACACCTTC. The chain joins TRBV2 to TRBJ1-2; D unclear. The V gene's germline CDR1 is SNHLY and CDR2 FYNNEI. V lost 5 bases and J 7 bases, leaving 14 bases between the germline ends. CDR3 length equals 13 residues. Full variable domain (outside the CDR3, taken from reference TRBV2 and TRBJ1-2): EPEVTQTPSHQVTQMGQEVILRCVPISNHLYFYWYRQILGQKVEFLVSFYNNEISEKSEIFDDQFSVERPDGSNFTLKIRSTKLEDSAMYFCASSKILEGGYTFGSGTRLTVV.

The V gene is TRBV2, the J gene TRBJ2-7; TRBD2 aligns across 11 bases. Germline assignment: CDR1 SNHLY and CDR2 FYNNEI. The CDR3 is 17 residues long. Trimming cost V 0 bases and J 3 bases; bases outside gene matches: 7. The CDR3 DNA reads TGTGCCAGCAGTGAAGCTTCCGGACTAGCGGGCATCTACGAGCAGTACTTC. This encodes CASSEASGLAGIYEQYF.

This sequence joins TRBV6-5 and TRBJ2-4; TRBD1 agrees at 8 bases. The trim removed 2 bases at V and 8 bases at J, leaving 11 bases unmatched. Germline V gene data show CDR1 as MNHEY and CDR2 as SVGAGI. This CDR3 has 16 residues. This chain's CDR3 is CASSYPGAGGLDIQYF. The CDR3 DNA follows: TGTGCCAGCAGTTACCCGGGGGCAGGGGGCCTGGACATTCAGTACTTC.

The CDR3 coding sequence is TGTGCCAGTAGTATAGACCCCGGGGGAGCGGGCACAGATACGCAGTATTTT. It encodes CASSIDPGGAGTDTQYF. This chain uses TRBV19 with TRBJ2-3; possible D gene TRBD2, 6 bases. The V gene's germline CDR1 is LNHDA and CDR2 SQIVND (reference sequence). The CDR3 is 17 residues long. V shed 0 bases and J shed 1 base, with 14 bases lying between them.

The chain couples TRBV5-1 to TRBJ2-3; 11 bases line up with TRBD2. In germline, CDR1 is SGHRS, CDR2 YFSETQ. With 3 bases clipped from V and 7 bases from J, the junction kept 13 bases outside the gene matches. The CDR3 sequence is 17 residues long. CDR3 nucleotides: TGCGCCAGCAGCTCCGCCCTTACCGGGACTAGCGGACATACGCAGTATTTT. Translating gives CASSSALTGTSGHTQYF.

The gene calls are TRBV24-1 and TRBJ1-2, with D hard to call. This CDR3 is built from 12 residues. Deletions cut 4 bases from V and 4 bases from J, with 6 bases between. Germline values: CDR1 KGHDR, CDR2 SFDVKD. The chain's CDR3 is CATSDNSYGYTF. The CDR3 bases are TGTGCCACCAGTGACAACAGCTATGGCTACACCTTC.

The chain links TRBV18 to TRBJ1-1, with D maybe TRBD1 (6 bases). This CDR3 contains 15 residues. CDR1 is KGHSH and CDR2 is LQKENI in the germline V gene. Trimming pared 4 bases from V and 5 bases from J, leaving 17 bases between. CDR3 in DNA: TGTGCCAGCTCACTCCGAGGGGCAGGGGAAACTGAAGCTTTCTTT. This encodes CASSLRGAGETEAFF.

The chain carries TRBV5-5 and TRBJ1-5; unclear D gene. V gave up 4 bases and J gave up 16 bases, with 21 bases separating them. Germline assignment: CDR1 SGHKS and CDR2 YYEKEE (reference sequence). The CDR3 is 13 residues long. The DNA for the CDR3 is TGTGCCAGCAGCGCCCAAGGACTGGAGAACGTACATTTT. Protein product: CASSAQGLENVHF.

To note about this clone: Other DNA sequences in the sample encode the same CDR3. The gene calls are TRBV27 and TRBJ1-2; D not resolved. CDR3 size: 13 residues. Germline V gene sequence: CDR1 MNHEY, CDR2 SMNVEV (reference sequence). V was pared by 3 bases and J by 4 bases, with 9 bases between. CDR3 nucleotide sequence: TGTGCCAGCAGTTTTGGGCAAGCCTATGGCTACACCTTC. Its protein is CASSFGQAYGYTF.

For the CDR3, the DNA is TGTGCCTGGAGTGTACACCGGGGGAACGCGGCCAAAAACATTCAGTACTTC. Translation: CAWSVHRGNAAKNIQYF. The chain is built from TRBV30 and TRBJ2-4, with D possibly TRBD2 on 6 matching bases. The CDR3 contains 17 residues. Germline V lookup: CDR1 GTSNPN, CDR2 SVGIG (reference sequence). Trimming took 0 bases from V and 1 from J, leaving 16 bases between them.

CDR3 protein: CASSTAGGTYGYTF. CDR3 DNA sequence: TGCGCCAGCAGCACAGCGGGCGGAACCTATGGCTACACCTTC. The chain combines TRBV5-1 with TRBJ1-2; unclear D gene. Trimming took 4 bases from V and 4 from J, leaving 14 bases between them. CDR1 is SGHRS and CDR2 is YFSETQ in the germline V gene. The CDR3 consists of 14 residues.

The CDR3 DNA reads TGTGCCAGCCTAACCTACACGGGCTATAATTCACCCCTCCACTTT. Its protein is CASLTYTGYNSPLHF. The chain has TRBV28 and TRBJ1-6; the D is unclear. Germline CDR1 and CDR2: MDHEN and SYDVKM. Trimming stripped 8 bases from V and 3 bases from J, with 14 bases between. This CDR3 is 15 amino acids long.

The chain carries TRBV5-1 and TRBJ2-3, with D possibly TRBD1 on 5 matching bases. This CDR3 is 17 amino acids long. Between the trimmed V and J ends, which lost 1 base and 4 bases, there was a span of 19 bases. Germline CDR1 and CDR2: SGHRS and YFSETQ. CDR3 sequence (DNA): TGCGCCAGCAGCTTGAGTCTGCTAGACAGATATTCAGATACGCAGTATTTT. Translation: CASSLSLLDRYSDTQYF.

This clone appeared a single time. The chain uses TRBV28 and TRBJ2-1; 8 nucleotides agree with TRBD2. Germline-derived CDR1 and CDR2 are MDHEN and SYDVKM. The junction had 23 bases not matched to a gene; V was cut back by 10 bases and J by 0 bases. CDR3 length equals 20 residues. The CDR3 DNA reads as TGTGCCACCACGGGGGGGGTAAGACATTCCCGGGGTAGCTCCTACAATGAGCAGTTCTTC. Translation gives CATTGGVRHSRGSSYNEQFF.

This chain connects TRBV30 to TRBJ1-1, with D possibly TRBD1 on 5 matching bases. Trimming took 5 bases from V and 7 from J, leaving 14 bases between them. Germline loops: CDR1 GTSNPN, CDR2 SVGIG (reference sequence). The CDR3 contains 12 residues. In nucleotides, the CDR3 is TGTGCCTGGGGGGATCGGGGGTTTGAAGCTTTCTTT. Protein product: CAWGDRGFEAFF.

This rearrangement joins TRBV21-1 to TRBJ2-3; whether TRBD1, the table's D call, matches the DNA was not checked. TRBV21-1 has pseudogene status. This CDR3 contains 15 residues. DNA for the CDR3: TGTGCCAGCAGCGCCCCAGGGTCGGGCACAGATACGCAGTATTTT. Translated, it gives CASSAPGSGTDTQYF.